A single sample is the source of the 27 T cell receptor beta chains below, sequenced in a study of blood T cells in healthy people across ages. A second PCR, run for 7 to 11 cycles, used a sample-barcoded 5' primer plus a J-beta primer mix. Via MiXCR, TCRdb re-called the 5' RACE reads, giving one row per CDR3 protein. The sample contains 1.5 million to 2 million distinct CDR3 sequences, approximately 28% of which appear only once. Sequenced sample: blood. These TCRs come from a woman in her 30s in good health.

With respect to this clonotype: A single base separates this from a much larger clone, so it may be a read error. The chain combines TRBV5-6 with TRBJ2-6, with D possibly TRBD1 on 5 matching bases. CDR1 and CDR2 from the germline V gene are SGHDT and YYEEEE. The CDR3 extends over 14 amino acids. The CDR3 here is CASSFFSGANVPTF. The CDR3 DNA reads TGTGCCAGCAGCTTTTTCTCTGGGGCCAACGTCCCGACTTTC.

A note on this clonotype: One end of the junction is discordant with germline, which a read error may explain. This chain joins TRBV5-1 and TRBJ1-2; D uncertain. Germline CDR1 reads SGHRS; CDR2 reads YFSETQ. The CDR3 consists of 13 residues. In DNA, the CDR3 is TGCGCCAGCAGGGTCGGGGAAGGCTATGGCCACACCTTC. It translates to CASRVGEGYGHTF.

This clonotype was observed a handful of times. The V and J genes are TRBV20-1 and TRBJ2-1; the match to TRBD1 covers 11 bases. The CDR3 extends over 15 amino acids. The V and J ends lost 7 bases and 4 bases, in that order; junction bases with no gene match: 9. Germline CDR1 is DFQATT and CDR2 is SNEGSKA (reference sequence). The CDR3 DNA sequence: TGCAGTGTCCCCGGGTGGGACAGGGGGTACAATGAGCAGTTCTTC. Translated: CSVPGWDRGYNEQFF.

This clonotype was observed at least ten times. J is TRBJ2-7 and V is TRBV10-3, with D possibly TRBD1 on 5 matching bases. Per germline, CDR1 ENHRY and CDR2 SYGVKD. V was clipped by 10 bases and J by 2 bases, with 12 bases between them. This CDR3 contains 12 residues. The CDR3 spells CATRTPAYEQYF. CDR3 bases: TGTGCCACCCGGACACCCGCCTACGAGCAGTACTTC.

Comments on this clonotype: In this CDR3 the conserved last residue, phenylalanine or tryptophan, is missing, so a read error is likely. The V and J genes are TRBV5-1 and TRBJ2-1; D gene unclear. Per the germline V gene, CDR1 is SGHRS and CDR2 is YFSETQ. The CDR3 sequence is 15 residues long. Trimming stripped 4 bases from V and 5 bases from J, with 16 bases between. DNA of the CDR3: TGCGCCAGCAGCCGGAACAGTGGTGGTAACAATGAGCAGTTCTCC. This sequence encodes CASSRNSGGNNEQFS.

This clonotype appeared a few times. The rearrangement uses TRBV9 and TRBJ2-3; 13 nucleotides agree with TRBD2. Germline CDR1 SGDLS, CDR2 YYNGEE. The V segment lost 4 bases and the J segment 4 bases; nucleotides outside the gene matches: 3. This CDR3 comprises 15 residues. This chain's CDR3 is CASSYGLAGADTQYF. DNA of the CDR3: TGTGCCAGCAGCTACGGACTAGCGGGAGCAGATACGCAGTATTTT.

The chain carries TRBV5-1 and TRBJ2-1; 14 positions match TRBD2. Trimming cost V 4 bases and J 0 bases; bases outside gene matches: 6. CDR3 length: 18 residues. Germline-derived CDR1 and CDR2 are SGHRS and YFSETQ. The CDR3 DNA reads as TGCGCCAGCAGCCCGGGACTAGCGGGAGTGCGCTCCTACAATGAGCAGTTCTTC. Translating it yields CASSPGLAGVRSYNEQFF.

This chain links TRBV15 with TRBJ1-1; tentatively, D is TRBD1 (5 bases). Trimming shortened V by 0 bases and J by 4 bases, and 18 bases separated the two germline ends. The germline V gene encodes CDR1 LNHNV and CDR2 YYDKDF (reference sequence). This CDR3 has 17 amino acids. CDR3 region: CATSREAGTLSPTEAFF. CDR3 DNA: TGTGCCACCAGCAGAGAAGCCGGGACTCTGAGCCCCACTGAAGCTTTCTTT.

The genes are TRBV7-2 and TRBJ2-5; D not resolved. Trimming stripped 1 base from V and 6 bases from J, with 6 bases between. Germline CDR1 is SGHTA and CDR2 is FQGNSA. This CDR3 has 12 residues. The DNA for the CDR3 is TGTGCCAGCAGCTTAGTCCAGAAGACCCAGTACTTC. It translates to CASSLVQKTQYF. The full variable domain, its missing parts supplied by reference TRBV7-2 and TRBJ2-5, is GAGVSQSPSNKVTEKGKDVELRCDPISGHTALYWYRQSLGQGLEFLIYFQGNSAPDKSGLPSDRFSAERTGGSVSTLTIQRTQQEDSAVYLCASSLVQKTQYFGPGTRLLVL.

This clonotype was found once. V is TRBV6-6 and J is TRBJ2-2; 11 bases fit TRBD1. With 5 bases clipped from V and 4 bases from J, the junction kept 6 bases outside the gene matches. The germline V gene encodes CDR1 MNHNY and CDR2 SVGAGI (reference sequence). The CDR3 has 16 residues. CDR3 protein: CASSAKGQGGTGELFF. The CDR3 region has the DNA TGTGCCAGCAGTGCCAAGGGACAGGGGGGCACCGGGGAGCTGTTTTTT.

The chain is built from TRBV10-3 and TRBJ1-1; D might be TRBD1 (6 bases). This CDR3 region has 13 residues. The germline V gene encodes CDR1 ENHRY and CDR2 SYGVKD. V was pared by 5 bases and J by 2 bases, with 9 bases between. The CDR3 sequence: CAISTDSNTEAFF. CDR3 coding DNA: TGTGCCATCAGTACGGACAGCAACACTGAAGCTTTCTTT.

The chain uses TRBV10-3 and TRBJ2-3; TRBD2 matches 10 bases. The junction had 3 bases not matched to a gene; V was cut back by 8 bases and J by 1 base. CDR1 is ENHRY and CDR2 is SYGVKD in the germline V gene. This CDR3 region has 14 residues. CDR3 sequence (DNA): TGTGCCATCCAGCGGGAGGGCCGCACAGATACGCAGTATTTT. The encoded protein is CAIQREGRTDTQYF.

Ten or more counts support this clonotype. The chain couples TRBV12-3 or TRBV12-4 to TRBJ2-5; D call uncertain. The CDR3 loop spans 12 amino acids. V was clipped by 5 bases and J by 3 bases, with 7 bases between them. The CDR3 reads CASSDDKETQYF. The CDR3, as DNA: TGTGCCAGCAGTGACGATAAAGAGACCCAGTACTTC.

The chain joins TRBV12-3 or TRBV12-4 to TRBJ2-4; 14 nucleotides match TRBD2. J was trimmed by 13 bases and V by 4 bases; bases with no gene match: 6. This CDR3 is 14 amino acids long. The DNA for the CDR3 is TGTGCCAGCAGTTCGGGACTAGCGGGAGTCGGGCAGTACTTC. It codes for CASSSGLAGVGQYF.

Points on this clonotype: With a much larger clone just one base away, this may be a read error. The genes are TRBV5-1 and TRBJ2-6; D is perhaps TRBD1 or TRBD2 (5 bases each). Germline lookup yields CDR1 SGHRS and CDR2 YFSETQ. The CDR3 loop spans 17 amino acids. The CDR3 is CASSLGSRGPGANVPTF. CDR3 bases: TGCGCCAGCAGCTTGGGGTCCCGGGGTCCTGGGGCCAACGTCCCGACTTTC.

The sample holds a few counts of this clonotype. The chain carries TRBV6-2 or TRBV6-3 and TRBJ2-4; 7 bases align to TRBD2. Gene TRBJ2-7 matches the end of the DNA better, so the J call may be wrong. The CDR3 runs 14 residues. Germline lookup yields CDR1 MNHEY and CDR2 SVGEGT. The CDR3 protein is CASSGTNRLYEQYF. Here the CDR3 DNA reads TGTGCCAGCAGTGGGACTAACCGACTCTACGAGCAGTACTTC.

This rearrangement joins TRBV20-1 to TRBJ1-2, with TRBD1 as a possible D gene (5 bases). There are 11 residues in the CDR3. CDR1 is DFQATT and CDR2 is SNEGSKA in the germline V gene (reference sequence). V dropped 6 bases and J dropped 8 bases, with 13 bases sitting between them. The CDR3 nucleotides are TGCAGTGCAAAGCCCTGGGACGGCTACACCTTC. Residues: CSAKPWDGYTF.

Note on this clonotype: Just one base apart from a much larger clone, this may be a read error. This sequence joins TRBV12-3 or TRBV12-4 and TRBJ2-5, with D unclear. This CDR3 is built from 13 residues. Between the trimmed V and J ends, which lost 3 bases and 2 bases, there was a span of 7 bases. In nucleotides, the CDR3 is TGTGCCAGCAGTTTCCCCCTACAAGAGACCCAGTACTTC. Its protein product is CASSFPLQETQYF.

This clonotype was detected a few times. The V gene is TRBV11-2, the J gene TRBJ1-6; 7 bases are a match to TRBD1. V dropped 3 bases and J dropped 8; count of bases not matched to a gene: 4. CDR1 and CDR2 from the germline V gene are SGHAT and FQNNGV. The length of the CDR3 is 14 residues. The CDR3 coding sequence is TGTGCCAGCAGCTTGCTCACAGGGGATTCACCCCTCCACTTT. Translated: CASSLLTGDSPLHF.

The sample holds a few counts of this clonotype. V is TRBV6-5 and J is TRBJ1-2; the match to TRBD1 covers 7 bases. The CDR3 runs 15 residues. Germline V gene lookup returns CDR1 MNHEY and CDR2 SVGAGI. With V trimmed by 4 bases and J by 4 bases, 9 bases remained unmatched. CDR3 nucleotide sequence: TGTGCCAGCAGTTCCCTTACAGGGGAGGGCTATGGCTACACCTTC. It encodes CASSSLTGEGYGYTF.

The chain joins TRBV11-2 to TRBJ2-4; TRBD1 agrees at 7 bases. Germline CDR1 and CDR2: SGHAT and FQNNGV. The CDR3 is made up of 22 amino acids. J was trimmed by 1 base and V by 4 bases; bases with no gene match: 25. This chain's CDR3 is CASSSYGRGSTGTTLAKNIQYF. The CDR3 nucleotides are TGTGCCAGCAGCTCATATGGCAGGGGGAGTACTGGTACAACCCTCGCCAAAAACATTCAGTACTTC. Based on the CDR3 plus reference TRBV11-2 and TRBJ2-4, the full variable domain is EAGVAQSPRYKIIEKRQSVAFWCNPISGHATLYWYQQILGQGPKLLIQFQNNGVVDDSQLPKDRFSAERLKGVDSTLKIQPAKLEDSAVYLCASSSYGRGSTGTTLAKNIQYFGAGTRLSVL.

This clonotype occurred a few times. The V gene is TRBV12-3 or TRBV12-4, the J gene TRBJ2-7; 9 nucleotides agree with TRBD1. Unmatched junction bases numbered 7, after V lost 5 bases and J lost 5 bases. The CDR3 runs to 14 residues. This CDR3 reads CASSATGGLDEQYF. DNA for the CDR3: TGTGCCAGCAGTGCGACAGGGGGACTTGACGAGCAGTACTTC.

This clonotype was found once. The V gene is TRBV20-1, the J gene TRBJ2-7; TRBD2 agrees at 10 bases. V lost 5 bases, J lost 7 bases, and 11 bases stayed unmatched. This CDR3 spans 14 amino acids. CDR1 and CDR2 from the germline V gene are DFQATT and SNEGSKA (reference sequence). CDR3 nucleotides: TGCAGTGCTTTCCTAGCGGGAGAGGGCAATGAGCAGTACTTC. Protein sequence: CSAFLAGEGNEQYF.

This clonotype was recorded once. The rearrangement joins TRBV10-1 to TRBJ2-2, with TRBD2 as a possible D gene (6 bases). V was cut by 0 bases and J by 1 base, with 15 bases left in between. The CDR3 is made up of 18 amino acids. The germline V gene encodes CDR1 WNHNN and CDR2 SYGVQD (reference sequence). CDR3 sequence (DNA): TGCGCCAGCAGTGAGTCGTACGGTAGCGGAGGGAACACCGGGGAGCTGTTTTTT. Its translation is CASSESYGSGGNTGELFF.

This chain joins TRBV6-5 and TRBJ2-1; possibly TRBD2 for D (5 bases). The CDR3 contains 14 residues. V gave up 0 bases and J gave up 6 bases, with 9 bases separating them. Germline CDR1 MNHEY, CDR2 SVGAGI. The CDR3 nucleotides are TGTGCCAGCAGTTACTCGGGGAGTCGCAATGAGCAGTTCTTC. This codes for CASSYSGSRNEQFF.

A word on this clonotype: A clone one base away is much larger, so this may be a read error. The chain carries TRBV29-1 and TRBJ2-1; D remains unclear. CDR1 SQVTM and CDR2 ANQGSEA come from the germline V gene. V was cut by 2 bases and J by 13 bases, with 18 bases left in between. The length of the CDR3 is 13 residues. CDR3 nucleotides: TGCAGCGTTGAAAGTACGGCACAAGAGACCCAGTTCTTC. Its translation is CSVESTAQETQFF.

This sequence joins TRBV5-1 and TRBJ2-5; D may correspond to TRBD1 or TRBD2 (5 bases each). The end of the DNA is better explained by TRBJ2-7, so the J call may be wrong. CDR1 is SGHRS and CDR2 is YFSETQ in the germline V gene. The CDR3 contains 15 residues. The CDR3 region is CASSPLGRGVDEQYF. The CDR3 DNA is TGCGCCAGCAGCCCCCTCGGAAGAGGGGTGGACGAGCAGTACTTC.